Listed here are 17 T cell receptor beta chains from one sample, sequenced in a study of CD8 T cells in ankylosing spondylitis. Study-wide results and caveats: A motif in TCR beta, a set of roughly eight highly homologous variants, appeared characteristic of ankylosing spondylitis blood.

MiXCR, run by TCRdb on the 5' RACE reads, gives a single entry per CDR3 protein. This table holds hundreds of thousands of distinct CDR3 sequences, roughly 18% found once. Their specific antigens are unknown. Sequenced sample: blood, either unsorted or a sorted T cell fraction (not recorded which). These TCRs come from a male donor with ankylosing spondylitis.

The V call is TRBV19, the J call TRBJ2-7, with 10 bases lining up with TRBD1. V was pared by 11 bases and J by 3 bases, with 13 bases of the junction left unmatched. Looked up from germline, CDR1 is LNHDA and CDR2 is SQIVND (reference sequence). The CDR3 is 15 amino acids. CDR3 amino acids: CAGKNLDRGGYEQYF. The CDR3 coding sequence is TGTGCCGGAAAGAACCTGGACAGGGGGGGCTACGAGCAGTACTTC.

V usage is TRBV2 and J usage is TRBJ2-5, with D possibly matching TRBD2 (6 bases). V was clipped by 4 bases and J by 2 bases, with 17 bases between them. The germline gives CDR1 SNHLY, CDR2 FYNNEI. The CDR3 covers 16 residues. The CDR3 DNA is TGTGCCAGCAGTGGAGAAAAAGCGGGCGGACAAGAGACCCAGTACTTC. Protein product: CASSGEKAGGQETQYF. Full variable domain (remainder filled in from reference TRBV2 and TRBJ2-5): EPEVTQTPSHQVTQMGQEVILRCVPISNHLYFYWYRQILGQKVEFLVSFYNNEISEKSEIFDDQFSVERPDGSNFTLKIRSTKLEDSAMYFCASSGEKAGGQETQYFGPGTRLLVL.

This chain joins TRBV7-9 and TRBJ1-1; TRBD1 might be the D (5 bases). The V end lost 0 bases, the J end lost 8 bases, and 13 bases lay between the germline ends. The CDR3 extends over 14 amino acids. Germline V lookup: CDR1 SEHNR, CDR2 FQNEAQ (reference sequence). The CDR3 coding sequence is TGTGCCAGCAGCTTAGCCGGGGCCAGACCCGAAGCTTTCTTT. Translated, it gives CASSLAGARPEAFF.

The chain has TRBV12-3 or TRBV12-4 and TRBJ2-5; D is undetermined. V lost 4 bases to trimming and J lost 3 bases, with 15 bases between them. The CDR3 length is 15 residues. The CDR3 protein is CASSSRAKLKETQYF. The CDR3 DNA follows: TGTGCCAGCAGTTCCCGGGCGAAGTTAAAAGAGACCCAGTACTTC.

The chain carries TRBV28 and TRBJ2-1, with 8 bases identical to TRBD1. The germline CDR1 and CDR2 sequences are MDHEN and SYDVKM. The CDR3 is 15 residues long. The V gene end was trimmed by 5 bases and the J gene end by 7 bases; junction bases not matched to a gene: 10. CDR3 loop: CASSPTGQGVNEQFF. The CDR3 region has the DNA TGTGCCAGCAGTCCCACAGGACAGGGCGTGAATGAGCAGTTCTTC.

This clonotype has at least ten counts. The rearrangement links TRBV2 to TRBJ2-3; 8 bases agree with TRBD2. The CDR3 has 13 amino acids. Losses at the gene ends were 10 bases for V and 5 bases for J; bases not matched to a gene: 8. CDR1 SNHLY and CDR2 FYNNEI come from the germline V gene. CDR3 in DNA: TGTGCCACCTTTCCGGGGGGGCGAGATACGCAGTATTTT. This encodes CATFPGGRDTQYF.

The chain joins TRBV2 to TRBJ2-3, with D uncertain. Germline lookup yields CDR1 SNHLY and CDR2 FYNNEI. CDR3 length equals 10 residues. V was clipped by 8 bases and J by 5 bases, with 5 bases between them. Here the CDR3 DNA reads TGTGCCAGCGGTGGAGATACGCAGTATTTT. It encodes CASGGDTQYF.

The V gene is TRBV2, the J gene TRBJ2-7, with 7 nucleotides matching TRBD2. After removal of 1 base from V and 3 bases from J, the junction contained 3 bases not matched to a gene. Germline values: CDR1 SNHLY, CDR2 FYNNEI. The CDR3 spans 14 residues. In DNA form, the CDR3 reads TGTGCCAGCAGTGAAGGCGGGAGCCACTACGAGCAGTACTTC. It yields the protein CASSEGGSHYEQYF.

This clonotype was detected only a few times. J is TRBJ1-4 and V is TRBV4-3; possible D gene TRBD1, 6 bases. CDR3 length equals 16 residues. Per the germline V gene, CDR1 is LGHNA and CDR2 is YSLEER. Trimming pared 0 bases from V and 7 bases from J, leaving 15 bases between. CDR3 region: CASSQDLGGASEKLFF. The CDR3 DNA reads TGCGCCAGCAGCCAAGATCTCGGGGGGGCTTCTGAAAAACTGTTTTTT.

The table lists this clonotype with a few counts. The rearrangement uses TRBV19 and TRBJ2-1, with 8 nucleotides matching TRBD1. V lost 6 bases, J lost 1 base, and 8 bases stayed unmatched. Germline loops: CDR1 LNHDA, CDR2 SQIVND (reference sequence). CDR3 length equals 16 residues. The CDR3 region is CASRTQGALSYNEQFF. As DNA, the CDR3 is TGTGCCAGTAGAACTCAGGGGGCTCTGTCCTACAATGAGCAGTTCTTC. The full variable domain, rest sourced from reference TRBV19 and TRBJ2-1, is DGGITQSPKYLFRKEGQNVTLSCEQNLNHDAMYWYRQDPGQGLRLIYYSQIVNDFQKGDIAEGYSVSREKKESFPLTVTSAQKNPTAFYLCASRTQGALSYNEQFFGPGTRLTVL.

This chain uses TRBV27 with TRBJ2-7; 10 bases align to TRBD1. Germline trimming cut 8 bases from V and 5 bases from J; bases unmatched to any gene: 9. The CDR3 spans 14 residues. From germline, CDR1 is MNHEY and CDR2 SMNVEV (reference sequence). CDR3: CASGRQGARNEQYF. For the CDR3, the DNA is TGTGCCAGCGGACGACAGGGGGCCAGGAACGAGCAGTACTTC.

J is TRBJ2-3 and V is TRBV24-1; D unclear. Germline V gene data show CDR1 as KGHDR and CDR2 as SFDVKD. V was clipped by 2 bases and J by 4 bases, with 12 bases between them. The CDR3 sequence is 15 residues long. CDR3 protein: CATSDSNEPSDTQYF. Written as DNA, the CDR3 is TGTGCCACCAGTGATTCTAACGAACCGTCAGATACGCAGTATTTT.

This clonotype appeared a few times. The chain employs TRBV27 and TRBJ1-1; weak D call: TRBD1 (5 bases). Germline loops: CDR1 MNHEY, CDR2 SMNVEV (reference sequence). The CDR3 extends over 15 amino acids. With 7 bases removed from V and 7 bases from J, the gap between germline ends came to 22 bases. In nucleotides, the CDR3 is TGTGCCAGCACCAAAGCGGGGTCAAGACAGTTTGAAGCTTTCTTT. This sequence encodes CASTKAGSRQFEAFF.

This clonotype was seen more than once but under ten times. The rearrangement joins TRBV5-1 to TRBJ2-3; a weak D match, TRBD1 (6 bases). Germline lookup yields CDR1 SGHRS and CDR2 YFSETQ. V gave up 4 bases and J gave up 3 bases, with 15 bases separating them. The CDR3 runs 15 residues. The CDR3 nucleotides are TGCGCCAGCAGCGATCCTGGGCAGGGGACAGATACGCAGTATTTT. Translating gives CASSDPGQGTDTQYF.

J is TRBJ1-2 and V is TRBV3-1; the D is unclear. V shed 3 bases and J shed 2 bases, with 13 bases lying between them. The CDR3 consists of 15 residues. The germline gives CDR1 LGHDT, CDR2 YNNKEL (reference sequence). For the CDR3, the DNA is TGTGCCAGCAGCCACTTAGTCTCTACCAACTATGGCTACACCTTC. It translates to CASSHLVSTNYGYTF.

The chain combines TRBV6-1 with TRBJ2-7; 9 positions match TRBD2. There are 15 residues in the CDR3. Per the germline V gene, CDR1 is MNHNS and CDR2 is SASEGT. The V gene end was trimmed by 6 bases and the J gene end by 1 base; junction bases not matched to a gene: 7. Written as DNA, the CDR3 is TGTGCCAGCAGCAGCTACAGCGGGGGGTCCTACGAGCAGTACTTC. It specifies CASSSYSGGSYEQYF.

V usage is TRBV11-2 and J usage is TRBJ1-1, with unresolved D. The CDR3 extends over 16 amino acids. Looked up from germline, CDR1 is SGHAT and CDR2 is FQNNGV. Trimming removed 3 bases at V and 0 bases at J, with 14 bases between. CDR3 sequence (DNA): TGTGCCAGCAGCTTTGGAGGCGGGCGGATGAACACTGAAGCTTTCTTT. Its translation is CASSFGGGRMNTEAFF.